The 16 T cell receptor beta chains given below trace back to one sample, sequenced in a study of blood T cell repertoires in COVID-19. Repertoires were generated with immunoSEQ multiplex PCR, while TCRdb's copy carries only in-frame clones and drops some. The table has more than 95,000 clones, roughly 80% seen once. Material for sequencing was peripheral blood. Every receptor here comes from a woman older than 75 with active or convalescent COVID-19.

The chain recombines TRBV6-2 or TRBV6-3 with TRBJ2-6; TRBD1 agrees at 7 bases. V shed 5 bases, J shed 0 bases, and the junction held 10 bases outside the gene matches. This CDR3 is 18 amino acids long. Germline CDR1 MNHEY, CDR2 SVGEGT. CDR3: CASSRAGQASSGANVLTF. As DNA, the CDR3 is TGTGCCAGCAGTAGGGCCGGACAGGCGAGCTCTGGGGCCAACGTCCTGACTTTC.

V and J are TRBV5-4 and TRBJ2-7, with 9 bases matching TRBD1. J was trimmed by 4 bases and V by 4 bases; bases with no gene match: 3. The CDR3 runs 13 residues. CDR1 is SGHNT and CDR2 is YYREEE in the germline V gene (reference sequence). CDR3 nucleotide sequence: TGTGCCAGCAGCCGGGACAGGGTATACGAGCAGTACTTC. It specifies CASSRDRVYEQYF.

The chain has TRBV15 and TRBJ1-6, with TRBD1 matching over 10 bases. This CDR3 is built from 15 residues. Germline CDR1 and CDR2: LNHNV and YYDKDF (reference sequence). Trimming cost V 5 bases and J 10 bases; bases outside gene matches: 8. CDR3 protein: CATSPRTGGSSPLHF. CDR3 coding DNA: TGTGCCACCAGCCCCCGGACAGGGGGGTCGTCACCCCTCCACTTT.

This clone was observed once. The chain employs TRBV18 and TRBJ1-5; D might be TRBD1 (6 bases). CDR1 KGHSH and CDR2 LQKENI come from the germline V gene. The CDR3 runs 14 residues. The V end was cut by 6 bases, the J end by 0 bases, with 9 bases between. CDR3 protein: CASSGANSNQPQHF. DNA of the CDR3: TGTGCCAGCTCGGGGGCGAATAGCAATCAGCCCCAGCATTTT.

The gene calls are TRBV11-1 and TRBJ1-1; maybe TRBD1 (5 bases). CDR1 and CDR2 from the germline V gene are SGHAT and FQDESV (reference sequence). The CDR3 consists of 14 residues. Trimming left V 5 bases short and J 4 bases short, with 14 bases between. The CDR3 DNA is TGTGCCAGCAGCCGACAGACTCTGGGCACTGAAGCTTTCTTT. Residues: CASSRQTLGTEAFF.

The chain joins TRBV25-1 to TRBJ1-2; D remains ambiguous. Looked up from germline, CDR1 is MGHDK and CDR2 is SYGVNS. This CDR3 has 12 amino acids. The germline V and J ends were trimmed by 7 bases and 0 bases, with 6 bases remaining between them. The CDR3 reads CASTSANYGYTF. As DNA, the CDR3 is TGTGCCAGCACGTCAGCTAACTATGGCTACACCTTC.

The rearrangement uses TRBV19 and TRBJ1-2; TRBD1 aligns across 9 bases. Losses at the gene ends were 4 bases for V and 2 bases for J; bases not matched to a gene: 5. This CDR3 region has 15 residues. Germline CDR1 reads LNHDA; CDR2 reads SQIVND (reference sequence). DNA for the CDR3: TGTGCCAGTAGTACCAGACAGGGGGGAAACTATGGCTACACCTTC. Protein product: CASSTRQGGNYGYTF.

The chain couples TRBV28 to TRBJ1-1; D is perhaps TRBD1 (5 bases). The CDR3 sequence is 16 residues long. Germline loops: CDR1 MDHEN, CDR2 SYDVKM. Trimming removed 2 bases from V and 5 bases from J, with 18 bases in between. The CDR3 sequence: CASSLDGARVGTEAFF. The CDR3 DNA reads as TGTGCCAGCAGTTTAGACGGTGCCAGGGTGGGAACTGAAGCTTTCTTT.

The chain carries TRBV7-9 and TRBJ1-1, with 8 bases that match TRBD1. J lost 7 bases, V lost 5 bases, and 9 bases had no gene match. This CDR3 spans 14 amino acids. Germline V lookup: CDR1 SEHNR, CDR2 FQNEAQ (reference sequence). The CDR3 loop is CASSDGRGQGEAFF. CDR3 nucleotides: TGTGCCAGCAGCGACGGCAGGGGGCAGGGTGAAGCTTTCTTT.

DNA of the CDR3: TGTGCCAGCAGCGTAAGTCCTTCTCACACCTACGAGCAGTACTTC. This encodes CASSVSPSHTYEQYF. The chain couples TRBV9 to TRBJ2-7; the D is unclear. Between the trimmed V and J ends, which lost 1 base and 2 bases, there was a span of 13 bases. CDR1 and CDR2 (germline): SGDLS, YYNGEE. The CDR3 has 15 residues.

For the CDR3, the DNA is TGTGCCAGCAGCTTGGGGAGGGGAAACTATGGCTACACCTTC. It encodes CASSLGRGNYGYTF. V and J are TRBV5-6 and TRBJ1-2, with D possibly TRBD1 on 5 matching bases. Trimming removed 0 bases from V and 2 bases from J, with 8 bases in between. The CDR3 extends over 14 amino acids. Germline-derived CDR1 and CDR2 are SGHDT and YYEEEE.

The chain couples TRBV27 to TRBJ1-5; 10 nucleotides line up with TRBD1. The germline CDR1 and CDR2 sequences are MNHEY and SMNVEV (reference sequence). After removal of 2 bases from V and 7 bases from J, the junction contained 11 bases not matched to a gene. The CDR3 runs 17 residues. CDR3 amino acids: CASSLLGGTGVSQPQHF. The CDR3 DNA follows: TGTGCCAGCAGTTTACTCGGGGGGACAGGGGTATCGCAGCCCCAGCATTTT.

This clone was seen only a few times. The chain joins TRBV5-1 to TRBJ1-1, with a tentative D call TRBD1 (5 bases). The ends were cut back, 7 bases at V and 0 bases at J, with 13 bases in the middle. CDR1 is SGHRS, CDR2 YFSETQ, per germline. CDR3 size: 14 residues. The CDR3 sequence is CASHESQVNTEAFF. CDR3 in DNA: TGCGCCAGCCACGAATCACAGGTGAACACTGAAGCTTTCTTT.

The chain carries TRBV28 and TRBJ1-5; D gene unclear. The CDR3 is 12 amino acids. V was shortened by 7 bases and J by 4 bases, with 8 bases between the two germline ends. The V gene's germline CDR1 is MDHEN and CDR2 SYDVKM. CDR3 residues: CASNRINQPQHF. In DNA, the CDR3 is TGTGCCAGCAACAGAATTAATCAGCCCCAGCATTTT.

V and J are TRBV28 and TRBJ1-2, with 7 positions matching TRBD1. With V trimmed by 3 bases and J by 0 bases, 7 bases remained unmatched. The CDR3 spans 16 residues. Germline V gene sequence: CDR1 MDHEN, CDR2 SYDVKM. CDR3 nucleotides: TGTGCCAGCAGTTTCGCCGGGACAGCCACTAACTATGGCTACACCTTC. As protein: CASSFAGTATNYGYTF.

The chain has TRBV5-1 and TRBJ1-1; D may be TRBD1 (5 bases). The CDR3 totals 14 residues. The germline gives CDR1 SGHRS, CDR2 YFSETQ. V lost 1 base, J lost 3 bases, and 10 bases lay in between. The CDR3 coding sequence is TGCGCCAGCAGCTTGTTAGGGGTTGACACTGAAGCTTTCTTT. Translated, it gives CASSLLGVDTEAFF.